These T cell receptor beta chains were read from a single sample in a study of blood T cells in healthy people across ages. TCRdb re-analysed the 5' RACE reads in MiXCR, keeping a single row per CDR3 protein. The sample lists about 730,000 distinct CDR3 sequences, 43% occurring once. The specimen was blood. The receptors here all came from a woman aged 60-75 years in good health. The CDR3 runs from the conserved cysteine through the conserved F or W. The order of the fields is V gene, D gene, J gene, clone size, CDR3 DNA, CDR3 protein. The D gene is left open where the match is weak. Where a row states a size, it is once, few, many or the class of an expanded clone; other rows omit it.

TRBV29-1,TRBD1,TRBJ2-5,many,TGCAGCGTTGGGACAGGGGAAGAGACCCAGTACTTC,CSVGTGEETQYF
TRBV12-3/TRBV12-4,.,TRBJ1-2,few,TGTGCCAGCAGTTTAGTCTCGGCTCGGGTCACCTTC,CASSLVSARVTF
TRBV7-8,.,TRBJ2-1,.,TGTGCCAGCAGCTCTGATGGGATAGCGGTCTACTCCTACAATGAGCAGTTCTTC,CASSSDGIAVYSYNEQFF
TRBV7-2,.,TRBJ2-7,few,TGTGCCAGCAGCTTGGGGAAGGTGATGTACGAGCAGTACTTC,CASSLGKVMYEQYF
TRBV20-1,TRBD1,TRBJ1-2,.,TGCAGTGCGGGGACAGGGGGGTCTTCTAACTATGGCTACACCTTC,CSAGTGGSSNYGYTF
TRBV7-6,TRBD1,TRBJ1-4,.,TGTGCCAGCAGCTCCGCCGGGACAGGGGCGGAAAAACTGTTTTTT,CASSSAGTGAEKLFF
TRBV20-1,.,TRBJ2-5,.,TGCAGTGCTAGAGATGGTGCCCGGGGGGAGACCCAGTACTTC,CSARDGARGETQYF
TRBV7-8,.,TRBJ1-2,few,TGTGCCAGCAGCTTACTACAAACTTCTATGCGCTACACCTTC,CASSLLQTSMRYTF
TRBV4-1,.,TRBJ2-1,many,TGCGCCAGCAGCCTCATAGAGGGGAATGAGCAGTTCTTC,CASSLIEGNEQFF
TRBV2,TRBD1,TRBJ2-7,once,TGTGCCAGCAGTCTCAAGACAGGGTCCTACAATGAGCAGTACTTC,CASSLKTGSYNEQYF
TRBV20-1,.,TRBJ2-3,.,TGCAGTGCCGACGGCCCACCGGGAGATACGCAGTATTTT,CSADGPPGDTQYF
TRBV27,TRBD1,TRBJ1-4,.,TGTGCCAGCAGTACCAGACAGGGAGGAGCAACTAATGAAAAACTGTTTTTT,CASSTRQGGATNEKLFF
TRBV6-2/TRBV6-3,TRBD1,TRBJ1-5,few,TGTGCCAGCAGTGGACAGGCTAATCAGCCCCAGCATTTT,CASSGQANQPQHF
TRBV7-2,.,TRBJ2-6,.,TGTGCCAGCAGCTTAGTCGGAGTTGAGTCCGGGGCCAACGTCCTGACTTTC,CASSLVGVESGANVLTF
TRBV20-1,TRBD2,TRBJ2-1,.,TGCAGTGCTACGCCCGGGAGGGAAAGAAGCTCCTACAATGAGCAGTTCTTC,CSATPGRERSSYNEQFF
TRBV6-5,TRBD1,TRBJ1-1,.,TGTGCCAGCAGTTACGACGGGACAGGGATAGGTACTGAAGCTTTCTTT,CASSYDGTGIGTEAFF
TRBV6-5,.,TRBJ2-3,few,TGTGCCAGCAACCCACCGGGAACAGATACGCAGTATTTT,CASNPPGTDTQYF
TRBV6-2/TRBV6-3,.,TRBJ1-5,many,TGTGCCAGCAGTTACTCGATCGTATTAGGGTCGCCCCAGCATTTT,CASSYSIVLGSPQHF
TRBV5-1,.,TRBJ2-1,.,TGCGCCAGCAGCTTGTTGGAGGGGATGAATGAGCAGTTCTTC,CASSLLEGMNEQFF
TRBV10-3,.,TRBJ1-1,few,TGTGCCATCCGACAGGACATAGGACATGAGAACACTGAAGCTTTCTTT,CAIRQDIGHENTEAFF
TRBV12-3/TRBV12-4,.,TRBJ2-5,many,TGTGCCAGCAGTTTCCTGGTCGGGCTAGAAGAGACCCAGTACTTC,CASSFLVGLEETQYF
TRBV6-2/TRBV6-3,.,TRBJ1-4,.,TGTGCCAGCAGCTCGATCCATAGGACAAGGAATTATGAAAAACTGTTTTTT,CASSSIHRTRNYEKLFF
TRBV29-1,TRBD1,TRBJ1-2,.,TGCAGCGTTGATGCCGGGACAGGAGCCGCTAACTATGGCTACACCTTC,CSVDAGTGAANYGYTF
TRBV12-3/TRBV12-4,.,TRBJ1-6,.,TGTGCCAGCAGGCGCGCCACGGGACTTTATAATTCACCCCTCCACTTT,CASRRATGLYNSPLHF
TRBV12-3/TRBV12-4,.,TRBJ2-1,.,TGTGCCAGCAGTTTCCTAGGTGGGACAGGGTTGCTAGCGGGAACCTACAATGAGCAGTTCTTC,CASSFLGGTGLLAGTYNEQFF
TRBV20-1,.,TRBJ2-7,.,TGCAGTGCTGCCAGTCCGGAGGGATCCTACGAGCAGTACTTC,CSAASPEGSYEQYF
TRBV29-1,.,TRBJ2-2,once,TGCAGCGGGGGGGGACAGAACACCGGGGAGCTGTTTTTT,CSGGGQNTGELFF
TRBV3-1,TRBD2,TRBJ2-3,few,TGTGCCAGCAGCCAAGTGCTAGCGGGGGGGGGCACAGATACGCAGTATTTT,CASSQVLAGGGTDTQYF
TRBV4-3,TRBD2,TRBJ2-3,many,TGCGCCAGCAGCCTGATGGGGGGGGCAGATACGCAGTATTTT,CASSLMGGADTQYF
TRBV7-2,TRBD1,TRBJ1-5,.,TGTGCCAGCAGCCAACAGGGGGATCAGCCCCAGCATTTT,CASSQQGDQPQHF
TRBV12-3/TRBV12-4,TRBD2,TRBJ2-1,few,TGTGCCAGCAGTCCAAGGGATAGCGGGAGGCATGAGCAGTTCTTC,CASSPRDSGRHEQFF
TRBV7-2,.,TRBJ2-3,.,TGTGCCAGCAGCTTTAACGGGAGAAGCACAGATACGCAGTATTTT,CASSFNGRSTDTQYF
TRBV6-1,.,TRBJ2-5,.,TGTGCCAGCAGTCGACCTGGTGAGGTGACCCAGTACTTC,CASSRPGEVTQYF
TRBV29-1,TRBD2,TRBJ2-2,.,TGCAGCGTTGAAGCCATGGGGGGGTACACCGGGGAGCTGTTTTTT,CSVEAMGGYTGELFF
TRBV6-1,.,TRBJ2-5,few,TGTGCCAGCAGTGGGTCGGGGACGGCCCAAGAGACCCAGTACTTC,CASSGSGTAQETQYF
TRBV11-2,.,TRBJ2-7,.,TGTGCCCGCAGCCGTCAGGGATCCTACGAGCAGTACTTC,CARSRQGSYEQYF
TRBV11-3,TRBD2,TRBJ2-7,.,TGTGCCAGCAGCCCCGGGACTAGCGGGGCCCGCGAGCAGTACTTC,CASSPGTSGAREQYF
TRBV3-1,.,TRBJ1-2,.,TGTGCCAGCAGCCAATCACCCGGTGGCTACACCTTC,CASSQSPGGYTF
TRBV10-1,.,TRBJ1-1,.,TGCGCCAGCTCCGGGATGCGGGGGGAAGCTTTCTTT,CASSGMRGEAFF
TRBV25-1,.,TRBJ2-3,many,TGTGCCAGCAGTGACCCAGGGTCTACAGATACGCAGTATTTT,CASSDPGSTDTQYF
TRBV12-3/TRBV12-4,TRBD1,TRBJ1-2,few,TGTGCCAGCATCCTTACGACAGGGGGTAACTATGGCTACACCTTC,CASILTTGGNYGYTF
TRBV10-1,.,TRBJ2-7,few,TGCGCCAGCATCCTCCGGGTCCTCACCTACGAGCAGTACTTC,CASILRVLTYEQYF
TRBV3-1,.,TRBJ1-1,.,TGTGCCAGCAGCCAAGGTTTAAAGAACACTGAAGCTTTCTTT,CASSQGLKNTEAFF
TRBV20-1,TRBD2,TRBJ2-1,.,TGCAGTGCCAAACCCCGTGGCGGGGGTTACAATGAGCAGTTCTTC,CSAKPRGGGYNEQFF
TRBV10-3,.,TRBJ2-2,.,TGTGCCATCAGCGGGGAGCCGAACACCGGGGAGCTGTTTTTT,CAISGEPNTGELFF
TRBV19,TRBD1,TRBJ2-4,.,TGTGCCAGTAGCCCCAAGACAGGGGGCGCAAACATTCAGTACTTC,CASSPKTGGANIQYF
TRBV4-3,.,TRBJ2-5,medium-sized,TGCGCCAGCAGCCACGGCCTCGGAGGAGAGACCCAGTACTTC,CASSHGLGGETQYF
TRBV11-3,TRBD1,TRBJ2-3,.,TGTGCCAGCAGCAAAAGCGCAGGGGGATTTACAGATACGCAGTATTTT,CASSKSAGGFTDTQYF
TRBV21-1,.,TRBJ2-1,few,TGTGCCAGCAGCAATGTATCTAAGCGGGGATTCCGAAGTTACCATGAGCAGTTCTTC,CASSNVSKRGFRSYHEQFF
TRBV29-1,.,TRBJ2-7,.,TGCAACGTGTCCCCAGGGGTCAGGTTGGACGAGCAGTACTTC,CNVSPGVRLDEQYF
TRBV27,.,TRBJ2-3,.,TGTGCCAGCAGCCGCACTATCAGAGTAGGAGATACGCAGTATTTT,CASSRTIRVGDTQYF
TRBV20-1,TRBD1,TRBJ2-7,.,TGCAGTGCTAGCGGAGTGGGTCCGGGACAGGTCACCTACGAGCAGTACTTC,CSASGVGPGQVTYEQYF
TRBV20-1,TRBD1,TRBJ2-5,few,TGCAGTGCCGGGGCAGGGGGCAAGGAGACCCAGTACTTC,CSAGAGGKETQYF
TRBV7-2,.,TRBJ2-7,.,TGTGCCAGCAGCTCCCCGCTCGAGCAGTACTTC,CASSSPLEQYF
TRBV18,.,TRBJ2-3,few,TGTGCCAGCTCACCGACCGTAGGGGGGCCGTCCACAGATACGCAGTATTTT,CASSPTVGGPSTDTQYF